This T cell receptor (beta chain) comes out of a study of regulatory T cells in long-lasting Graves disease. Study findings and constraints: The study examined only peripheral blood, not thyroid tissue.

This clonotype was seen ten or more times. The antigen is unknown. Library construction for TCR beta used iRepertoire HTBI primers and Arm-PCR of CDR3 regions. TCRdb used MiXCR to reprocess the multiplex PCR reads, holding one entry per CDR3 protein. The table lists about 660,000 distinct CDR3 sequences, about 30% of them singletons, with 40% to 55% in the top ten. The CDR3 totals 12 residues. Germline values: CDR1 DFQATT, CDR2 SNEGSKA (reference sequence). V was clipped by 3 bases and J by 5 bases, with 10 bases between them. Time point in this sample: persistent/refractory GD, antithyroid drugs over 5 years with positive TRAb. PBMC RNA served as the TCR library source.

The source was peripheral blood mononuclear cells (PBMCs), collected when the disease was refractory, from a patient treated with antithyroid drugs. The chain combines TRBV20-1 with TRBJ1-2; D unclear. The TCR sequence derives from a female donor with Graves disease. The CDR3 spells CSASEDLYGYTF. For the CDR3, the DNA is TGCAGTGCTAGCGAGGACCTTTATGGCTACACCTTC.